The clone carrying this T cell receptor beta chain is termed medium-sized. The TRBV12-4/TRBJ1-2 clonotypes were amplified using barcode primers with ligated adaptors. TCRdb processed the multiplex PCR reads anew with MiXCR; each CDR3 protein has one entry. Among some 1,700 distinct CDR3 sequences listed, approximately 4.1% were seen once. The V segment lost 5 bases and the J segment 1 base; nucleotides outside the gene matches: 11. The CDR3 runs to 17 residues. This TCR came from a female donor with breast cancer. The chain couples TRBV12-3 or TRBV12-4 to TRBJ1-2, with TRBD1 identical over 9 bases. The sequencing input was naive CD4+ T cells sorted from blood. Described subset: naive CD4+ T cells, CD4+CD45RA+CD25-. The CDR3 loop reads CASSLRDRVPSNYGYTF. Written as DNA, the CDR3 is TGTGCCAGCAGTCTACGGGACAGGGTACCCAGTAACTATGGCTACACCTTC.